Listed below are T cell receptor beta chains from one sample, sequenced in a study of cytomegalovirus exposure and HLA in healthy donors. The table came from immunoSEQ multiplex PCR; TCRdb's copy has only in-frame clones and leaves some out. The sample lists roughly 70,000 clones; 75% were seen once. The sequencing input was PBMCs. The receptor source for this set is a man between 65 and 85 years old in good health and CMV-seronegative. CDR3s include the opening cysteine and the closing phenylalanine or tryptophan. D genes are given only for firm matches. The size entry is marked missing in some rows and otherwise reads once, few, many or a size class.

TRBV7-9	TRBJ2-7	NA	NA	TGTGCCAGCAGCTTAGAGCGCTACGAGCAGTACTTC	CASSLERYEQYF
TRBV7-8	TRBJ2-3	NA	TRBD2	TGTGCCAGCAGCTTTCAGCGGGGGGCCGACACAGATACGCAGTATTTT	CASSFQRGADTDTQYF
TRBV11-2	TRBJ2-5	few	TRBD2	TGTGCCAGCAGCTTTGGGACTAGCGGGAGGGCTCGGTTCTTGGAGACCCAGTACTTC	CASSFGTSGRARFLETQYF
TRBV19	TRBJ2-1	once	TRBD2	TGTGCCAGTAGTGTCCTAGCGGGAGCGGCGTACAATGAGCAGTTCTTC	CASSVLAGAAYNEQFF
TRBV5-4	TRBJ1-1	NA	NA	TGTGCCAGCAGCTTGGTGTTCGGAGGTGAAGCTTTCTTT	CASSLVFGGEAFF
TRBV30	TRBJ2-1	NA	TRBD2	TGTGCCTGGAGTAGGAGGTTGAGTAGCGGGAGTATCTACAATGAGCAGTTCTTC	CAWSRRLSSGSIYNEQFF
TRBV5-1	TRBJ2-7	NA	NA	TGCGCCAGCAGTTACGGGAGGGGGCCCTACGAGCAGTACTTC	CASSYGRGPYEQYF
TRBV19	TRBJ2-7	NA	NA	TGTGCCAGTAGTACCACGGGGGTTCAGGTCTACGAGCAGTACTTC	CASSTTGVQVYEQYF
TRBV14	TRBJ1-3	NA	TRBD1	TGTGCCAGCAGCCATGCAGGGGGCTTCGGAAACACCATATATTTT	CASSHAGGFGNTIYF
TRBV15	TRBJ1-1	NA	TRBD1	TGTGCCACCAGGAGGGACAGGAACACTGAAGCTTTCTTT	CATRRDRNTEAFF
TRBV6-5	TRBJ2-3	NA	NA	TGTGCCAGCAGTTACTCGTCTAGACTTAGCACAGATACGCAGTATTTT	CASSYSSRLSTDTQYF
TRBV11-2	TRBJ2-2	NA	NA	TGTGCCAGCAGCTTCGGAGGGAGTACCAACACCGGGGAGCTGTTTTTT	CASSFGGSTNTGELFF
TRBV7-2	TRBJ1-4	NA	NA	TGTGCCAGCAGCCTAAGGGGGGGGACAACCTATGAAAAACTGTTTTTT	CASSLRGGTTYEKLFF
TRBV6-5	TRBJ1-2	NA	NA	TGTGCCAGCAGTTATTTCACCGGGACTGCGAACTATGGCTACACCTTC	CASSYFTGTANYGYTF
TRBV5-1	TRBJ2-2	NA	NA	TGCGCCAGCAGCCCGGAGGCTCTGAACACCGGGGAGCTGTTTTTT	CASSPEALNTGELFF
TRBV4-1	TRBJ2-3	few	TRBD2	TGCGCCAGCAGCTCGGGACTAGCGTTCGATACGCAGTATTTT	CASSSGLAFDTQYF
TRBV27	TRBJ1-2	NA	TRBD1	TGTGCCAGCAGTCGAACAACAGGGGAGAACTATGGCTACACCTTC	CASSRTTGENYGYTF
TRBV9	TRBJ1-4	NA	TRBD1	TGTGCCAGCAGCGCAGGGGGAGGAGCTAATGAAAAACTGTTTTTT	CASSAGGGANEKLFF
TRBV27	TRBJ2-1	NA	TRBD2	TGTGCCAGCAGTCCGCCTACTTCTAGCGGGGCCTACAATGAGCAGTTCTTC	CASSPPTSSGAYNEQFF
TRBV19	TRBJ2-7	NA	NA	TGTGCCAGTAGTATGGGGACAACCTACGAGCAGTACTTC	CASSMGTTYEQYF
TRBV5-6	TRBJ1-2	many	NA	TGTGCCAGCAGCTTCAGGGTTTATGGCTACACCTTC	CASSFRVYGYTF